This TCR beta chain was sequenced during a study of shared clonotypes between healthy human individuals. CDR1 is SGDLS, CDR2 YYNGEE, per germline. The V gene lost 4 bases and the J gene lost 0 bases, with 11 bases spanning the gap. The CDR3 has 15 amino acids. Each replicate PCR on the sorted subsets used about 220 ng DNA (about 30,000 T cell genomes). The method was immunoSEQ multiplex PCR; TCRdb's version includes in-frame clones alone and lacks a portion of them. The table includes about 2 million clones, roughly 95% detected once. The chain links TRBV9 to TRBJ2-1, with D maybe TRBD1 (5 bases). The sample was naive CD4+ T cells sorted from blood. As for subset: CD45RA+ positively selected. This TCR was sampled from a man between 18 and 29 years old in good health. The CDR3 here is CASSSTGYSYNEQFF. The CDR3 DNA sequence: TGTGCCAGCAGCTCAACAGGCTACTCCTACAATGAGCAGTTCTTC.